This T cell receptor beta chain is from a study of T cell clonotyping in hematopoietic cell transplantation. Sequenced by immunoSEQ multiplex PCR; TCRdb stores in-frame clones only, minus some. In the table there are tens of thousands of clones, roughly three quarters of which are singletons. Deletions cut 0 bases from V and 6 bases from J, with 15 bases between. The CDR3 totals 15 residues. Germline V gene lookup returns CDR1 LGHNA and CDR2 YSLEER. Time point specified: recipient sample about 28 days before transplant, after cytoreduction. The specimen comprised peripheral blood mononuclear cells, sampled before stem cell transplant. This chain connects TRBV4-3 to TRBJ2-7, with D tentatively TRBD1 or TRBD2 (5 bases each). This sequence was found in a man aged 45-60 years with myelodysplastic syndrome. Some clones in this sample may be carry-over from other donors' samples. The CDR3 DNA sequence: TGCGCCAGCAGCCAAGAGTCCGGGACCTCAACCGAGCAGTACTTC. Its protein product is CASSQESGTSTEQYF.